This is a list of T cell receptor beta chains from one sample in a study of blood T cell repertoires in COVID-19. Assay used: immunoSEQ multiplex PCR; TCRdb lists only in-frame clones, some missing. The repertoire includes 200,000 to 300,000 clones, more than 70% of them detected once, and 0.99% sits in the top ten. Sequenced sample: peripheral blood. These TCRs come from a woman in her forties who had recovered from COVID-19. Each CDR3 is given with its conserved first and last residue. D genes are given only for firm matches. Clone size appears in some rows only: once, few, many, or a class for an expanded clone.

j_gene	d_gene	abundance	v_gene	CDR3nt	CDR3aa
TRBJ1-2	NA	few	TRBV4-3	TGCGCCAGCAGCCAAGTGTGGGGATGGAGCAGGGGTAACTATGGCTACACCTTC	CASSQVWGWSRGNYGYTF
TRBJ1-3	TRBD1	NA	TRBV11-3	TGTGCCAGCAGCACCCGACAGGGCGGAAACACCATATATTTT	CASSTRQGGNTIYF
TRBJ1-6	NA	few	TRBV4-3	TGCGCCAGCAGCCAAGATCGTCAGGGGAATTCACCCCTCCACTTT	CASSQDRQGNSPLHF
TRBJ2-1	NA	NA	TRBV5-6	TGTGCCAGCAGCCGGGACACCCTCAATGAGCAGTTCTTC	CASSRDTLNEQFF
TRBJ1-2	NA	NA	TRBV29-1	TGCAGCGCCGCAGGCCGGGACGGGACAAACTATGGTGGCTACACCTTC	CSAAGRDGTNYGGYTF
TRBJ2-6	NA	NA	TRBV19	TGTGCCAGTAGTATAGGTTGGCAGGCCAACGTCCTGACTTTC	CASSIGWQANVLTF
TRBJ1-2	NA	once	TRBV7-2	TGTGCCAGCAGCCCACGACAGGCAAACTATGGCTACACCTTC	CASSPRQANYGYTF
TRBJ1-1	NA	NA	TRBV18	TGTGCCAGCTCAACCGTGGTGGGGGGGAACACTGAAGCTTTCTTT	CASSTVVGGNTEAFF
TRBJ1-5	NA	once	TRBV7-3	TGTGCCAGCAGCTTAACCCCAAATCAGCCCCAGCATTTT	CASSLTPNQPQHF
TRBJ2-2	NA	NA	TRBV11-2	TGTGCCAGCAGGGGGCCCACGAACACCGGGGAGCTGTTTTTT	CASRGPTNTGELFF
TRBJ2-1	TRBD2	NA	TRBV27	TGTGCCAGCAGCCTTCGGCTAGCGGGAGCCAATGAGCAGTTCTTC	CASSLRLAGANEQFF
TRBJ1-2	NA	NA	TRBV25-1	TGTGCCACCGACATAAAAACAGGTGTCTATGGCTACACCTTC	CATDIKTGVYGYTF
TRBJ1-2	NA	NA	TRBV7-9	TGTGCCAGCAGCCCCCGATCGGATGGCTACACCTTC	CASSPRSDGYTF
TRBJ2-3	TRBD1	NA	TRBV5-1	TGCGCCAGCAGCCGCGGACAGGGAACAGATACGCAGTATTTT	CASSRGQGTDTQYF
TRBJ1-3	NA	NA	TRBV4-3	TGCGCCAGCAGCCAAACTTCTACAGCACACACCATATATTTT	CASSQTSTAHTIYF
TRBJ1-1	NA	NA	TRBV19	TGTGCCAGTAGTCCCCTCGGGTACCCAAACACTGAAGCTTTCTTT	CASSPLGYPNTEAFF
TRBJ1-2	NA	NA	TRBV29-1	TGCAGCGTTGAGGGCAGGGGCCCGGTATCCTATGGCTACACCTTC	CSVEGRGPVSYGYTF
TRBJ2-3	TRBD2	NA	TRBV4-3	TGCGCCAGCAGCCAAGATCTGGGGGGGGTCCCCGATACGCAGTATTTT	CASSQDLGGVPDTQYF